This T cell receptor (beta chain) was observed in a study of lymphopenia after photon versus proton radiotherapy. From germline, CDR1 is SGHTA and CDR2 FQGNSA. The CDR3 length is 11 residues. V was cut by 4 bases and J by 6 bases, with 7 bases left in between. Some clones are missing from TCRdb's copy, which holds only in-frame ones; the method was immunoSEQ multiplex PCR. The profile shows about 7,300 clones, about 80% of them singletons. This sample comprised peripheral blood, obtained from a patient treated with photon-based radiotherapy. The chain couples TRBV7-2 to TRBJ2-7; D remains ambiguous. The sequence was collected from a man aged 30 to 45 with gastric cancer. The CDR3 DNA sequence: TGTGCCAGCAGCTCAATGGGCGAGCAGTACTTC. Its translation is CASSSMGEQYF.